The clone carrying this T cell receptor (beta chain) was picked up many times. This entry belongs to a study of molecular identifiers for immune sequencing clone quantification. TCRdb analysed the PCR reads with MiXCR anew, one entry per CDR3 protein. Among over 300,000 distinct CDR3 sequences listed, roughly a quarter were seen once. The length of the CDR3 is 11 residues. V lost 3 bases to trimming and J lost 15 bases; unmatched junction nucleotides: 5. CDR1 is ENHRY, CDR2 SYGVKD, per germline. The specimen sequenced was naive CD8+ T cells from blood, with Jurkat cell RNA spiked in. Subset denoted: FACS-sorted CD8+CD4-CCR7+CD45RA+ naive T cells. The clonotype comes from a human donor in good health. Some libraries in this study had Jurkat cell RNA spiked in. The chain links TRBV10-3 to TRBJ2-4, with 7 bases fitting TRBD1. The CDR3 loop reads CAISDGTAPYF. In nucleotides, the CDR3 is TGTGCCATCAGTGACGGGACAGCCCCGTACTTC.